These 25 T cell receptor beta chains came from one sample sequenced in a study of CD8+ T cells in alopecia areata. Treatment reported: oral pan-JAK inhibitor, 5-10 mg twice daily. cDNA serving as the sequencing template came from extracted, reverse transcribed RNA. The table came from immunoSEQ multiplex PCR; TCRdb's copy has only in-frame clones and leaves some out. The sample contains around 160,000 clones, around 59% of which appear only once. Material: CD4+ T cells sorted from blood, obtained at week 24, from a patient treated with tofacitinib. Every receptor here comes from a human donor with alopecia areata.

This rearrangement joins TRBV5-1 to TRBJ2-1; D is tentatively TRBD1 or TRBD2 (6 bases each). CDR3 length equals 16 residues. Trimming shortened V by 4 bases and J by 4 bases, and 18 bases separated the two germline ends. Germline lookup yields CDR1 SGHRS and CDR2 YFSETQ. Written as DNA, the CDR3 is TGCGCCAGCAGCACCCGAGTGAGGGGGGCTTACAATGAGCAGTTCTTC. Protein sequence: CASSTRVRGAYNEQFF.

This clone was recorded a few times. CDR3 bases: TGCGCCAGCAGCCCACAGGCCGGGGGCACTGAAGCTTTCTTT. Encoded protein: CASSPQAGGTEAFF. The rearrangement links TRBV5-1 to TRBJ1-1; the D gene is possibly TRBD1 (5 bases). This CDR3 region has 14 residues. V lost 4 bases and J lost 4, with 14 bases in between. CDR1 SGHRS and CDR2 YFSETQ come from the germline V gene.

V gene TRBV18 combines with J gene TRBJ1-2; 7 bases fit TRBD1. CDR1 is KGHSH and CDR2 is LQKENI in the germline V gene. CDR3 length: 15 residues. The V segment lost 1 base and the J segment 4 bases; nucleotides outside the gene matches: 6. The CDR3 sequence is CASSPRRDSSYGYTF. The CDR3 nucleotides read TGTGCCAGCTCACCACGGCGGGACAGCTCCTATGGCTACACCTTC.

The V call is TRBV18, the J call TRBJ2-6; 7 bases are shared with TRBD1. Trimming at V came to 3 bases and at J to 0 bases, leaving 5 bases not matched to a gene. The CDR3 spans 17 residues. Per the germline V gene, CDR1 is KGHSH and CDR2 is LQKENI. CDR3 in DNA: TGTGCCAGCTCACCTACGACAGGGTCCTCTGGGGCCAACGTCCTGACTTTC. Translated, it gives CASSPTTGSSGANVLTF.

The rearrangement links TRBV9 to TRBJ2-1; 8 nucleotides line up with TRBD1. The germline V gene encodes CDR1 SGDLS and CDR2 YYNGEE. After removal of 3 bases from V and 0 bases from J, the junction contained 5 bases not matched to a gene. The CDR3 is 16 residues long. The CDR3 region has the DNA TGTGCCAGCAGCGCCCTAGACAGGGGCTCCTACAATGAGCAGTTCTTC. This translates into CASSALDRGSYNEQFF.

The sample holds a few counts of this clone. The rearrangement joins TRBV5-1 to TRBJ1-1, with D unresolved. Trimming pared 0 bases from V and 6 bases from J, leaving 9 bases between. CDR3 length: 13 amino acids. The V gene's germline CDR1 is SGHRS and CDR2 YFSETQ. The CDR3 sequence: CASSLAFGAEAFF. The CDR3 DNA sequence: TGCGCCAGCAGCTTGGCCTTTGGGGCTGAAGCTTTCTTT.

This clone was picked up a small number of times. The identical CDR3 is also encoded by other nucleotide sequences in the sample. V and J are TRBV20-1 and TRBJ2-3; D is perhaps TRBD2 (5 bases). V shed 3 bases and J shed 4 bases, with 5 bases lying between them. The CDR3 runs to 11 residues. CDR1 and CDR2 (germline): DFQATT, SNEGSKA (reference sequence). The CDR3 coding sequence is TGCAGTGCTAGGCGGGCAGATACGCAGTATTTT. This sequence encodes CSARRADTQYF.

The rearrangement uses TRBV7-9 and TRBJ1-2; 9 nucleotides line up with TRBD1. Trimming took 5 bases from V and 7 from J; bases not matched to a gene: 8. This CDR3 region has 14 residues. CDR1 is SEHNR and CDR2 is FQNEAQ in the germline V gene (reference sequence). The CDR3 here is CASSRGQGSGGYTF. DNA for the CDR3: TGTGCCAGCAGCCGCGGACAGGGGAGCGGTGGCTACACCTTC.

This clone was counted only a few times. The V and J genes are TRBV4-1 and TRBJ2-3; maybe TRBD1 (6 bases). The CDR3 is made up of 18 amino acids. Between the trimmed V and J ends, which lost 2 bases and 3 bases, there was a span of 21 bases. Germline V gene sequence: CDR1 MGHRA, CDR2 YSYEKL. In DNA form, the CDR3 reads TGCGCCAGCAGCCAACATACGGGACACGCCATTGGGACAGATACGCAGTATTTT. As protein: CASSQHTGHAIGTDTQYF.

Remarks on this clone: This same CDR3 is encoded by further DNA sequences in the sample. V gene TRBV5-1 combines with J gene TRBJ2-5; D gene uncertain. V was trimmed by 2 bases and J by 5 bases, leaving 4 bases between them. The CDR3 runs 11 residues. Germline lookup yields CDR1 SGHRS and CDR2 YFSETQ. The CDR3 region is CASSLMETQYF. The CDR3 bases are TGCGCCAGCAGCTTAATGGAGACCCAGTACTTC.

This clone has a handful of counts. This chain uses TRBV6-1 with TRBJ1-1; D might be TRBD1 (6 bases). The ends were cut back, 7 bases at V and 5 bases at J, with 17 bases in the middle. The CDR3 has 14 residues. Germline CDR1 and CDR2: MNHNS and SASEGT. The CDR3 nucleotides read TGTGCCAGCATCCAAGGGGGGCTGGAAACTGAAGCTTTCTTT. Translated, it gives CASIQGGLETEAFF.

V is TRBV28 and J is TRBJ1-1, with unresolved D. There are 13 residues in the CDR3. V lost 8 bases, J lost 1 base, and 11 bases lay in between. Germline CDR1 MDHEN, CDR2 SYDVKM. CDR3 DNA: TGTGCCAGCGGCCCACGGAGGAACACTGAAGCTTTCTTT. Residues: CASGPRRNTEAFF.

CDR3 coding DNA: TGTGCCAGCAGCCCTCGGGACAGCCAGCACTACACCTTC. Protein: CASSPRDSQHYTF. This rearrangement joins TRBV7-6 to TRBJ1-2, with 7 bases that match TRBD1. There are 13 residues in the CDR3. J was trimmed by 10 bases and V by 5 bases; bases with no gene match: 10. In germline, CDR1 is SGHVS, CDR2 FNYEAQ.

The chain joins TRBV29-1 to TRBJ2-5; no firm D call. V lost 8 bases and J 3 bases, leaving 16 bases between the germline ends. Germline V gene data show CDR1 as SQVTM and CDR2 as ANQGSEA. This CDR3 comprises 13 residues. CDR3 residues: CSTGRTREETQYF. DNA of the CDR3: TGCAGCACTGGGCGGACGAGAGAAGAGACCCAGTACTTC.

The J gene is TRBJ2-7, the V gene TRBV6-5, with 8 nucleotides matching TRBD2. This CDR3 comprises 14 residues. Trimming took 5 bases from V and 2 from J; bases not matched to a gene: 5. CDR1 is MNHEY, CDR2 SVGAGI, per germline. The CDR3 DNA follows: TGTGCCAGCAGTAGCGGGGGCCAAACCTACGAGCAGTACTTC. Translation gives CASSSGGQTYEQYF.

In nucleotides, the CDR3 is TGTGCCATCAGTGAGAAGGGCGGTTATGGCTACACCTTC. Encoded protein: CAISEKGGYGYTF. This chain links TRBV10-3 with TRBJ1-2; D gene uncertain. Trimming left V 2 bases short and J 5 bases short, with 9 bases between. The CDR3 length is 13 residues. CDR1 is ENHRY and CDR2 is SYGVKD in the germline V gene.

J is TRBJ1-1 and V is TRBV25-1, with TRBD1 matching over 8 bases. With V trimmed by 0 bases and J by 4 bases, 4 bases remained unmatched. This CDR3 is built from 15 residues. CDR1 and CDR2 (germline): MGHDK, SYGVNS. In nucleotides, the CDR3 is TGTGCCAGCAGTGAATACAGGGGGCGGATCACTGAAGCTTTCTTT. Its translation is CASSEYRGRITEAFF.

The J gene is TRBJ2-3, the V gene TRBV6-5; D may be TRBD2 (5 bases). This CDR3 has 13 amino acids. The V gene's germline CDR1 is MNHEY and CDR2 SVGAGI. Trimming cost V 2 bases and J 7 bases, with 10 bases left between them. CDR3 in DNA: TGTGCCAGCAGTTACGAGGGTCGAAATACGCAGTATTTT. This codes for CASSYEGRNTQYF.

This clone has just a few counts. This sequence joins TRBV30 and TRBJ1-2; a weak D match, TRBD1 (6 bases). V lost 3 bases and J 2 bases, leaving 13 bases between the germline ends. CDR1 and CDR2 from the germline V gene are GTSNPN and SVGIG (reference sequence). The CDR3 has 14 amino acids. CDR3 sequence: CAWRPLGQNYGYTF. The CDR3 DNA follows: TGTGCCTGGAGGCCTCTCGGACAGAACTATGGCTACACCTTC.

The V call is TRBV29-1, the J call TRBJ2-7; no firm D call. The germline CDR1 and CDR2 sequences are SQVTM and ANQGSEA. The CDR3 spans 13 residues. Trimming took 3 bases from V and 0 from J, leaving 9 bases between them. The CDR3 sequence: CSVELSSSYEQYF. The CDR3 coding sequence is TGCAGCGTTGAGTTATCAAGCTCCTACGAGCAGTACTTC.

The V gene is TRBV7-2, the J gene TRBJ2-7; TRBD1 matches 10 bases. Germline loops: CDR1 SGHTA, CDR2 FQGNSA. The length of the CDR3 is 15 residues. With 6 bases clipped from V and 6 bases from J, the junction kept 11 bases outside the gene matches. CDR3 DNA sequence: TGTGCCAGCAGTCCCTTACGGGACAGGGGAGGCGAGCAGTACTTC. Translating it yields CASSPLRDRGGEQYF.

V usage is TRBV30 and J usage is TRBJ2-7, with 9 bases aligning to TRBD1. This CDR3 contains 12 residues. CDR1 and CDR2 from the germline V gene are GTSNPN and SVGIG (reference sequence). The V gene end was trimmed by 0 bases and the J gene end by 7 bases; junction bases not matched to a gene: 1. The DNA of the CDR3 is TGTGCCTGGAGTGTGGACAGGGGAGAGCAGTACTTC. Its protein product is CAWSVDRGEQYF. Filled out from reference TRBV30 and TRBJ2-7, the complete variable domain reads SQTIHQWPATLVQPVGSPLSLECTVEGTSNPNLYWYRQAAGRGLQLLFYSVGIGQISSEVPQNLSASRPQDRQFILSSKKLLLSDSGFYLCAWSVDRGEQYFGPGTRLTVT.

The gene calls are TRBV2 and TRBJ2-7; D unclear. Germline V CDR1 and CDR2: SNHLY, FYNNEI. Trimming took 4 bases from V and 11 from J, leaving 9 bases between them. The CDR3 is 10 residues long. The CDR3 DNA reads TGTGCCAGCAGTGTGTCTGCTAAGTACTTC. This sequence encodes CASSVSAKYF.

The chain combines TRBV18 with TRBJ2-1; D not resolved. V shed 3 bases and J shed 12 bases, with 15 bases lying between them. Germline lookup yields CDR1 KGHSH and CDR2 LQKENI. CDR3 length: 13 amino acids. The CDR3 DNA sequence: TGTGCCAGCTCACCGGACCAAACGTATCGGCAGTTCTTC. It encodes CASSPDQTYRQFF. Full variable domain (missing parts from reference TRBV18 and TRBJ2-1): NAGVMQNPRHLVRRRGQEARLRCSPMKGHSHVYWYRQLPEEGLKFMVYLQKENIIDESGMPKERFSAEFPKEGPSILRIQQVVRGDSAAYFCASSPDQTYRQFFGPGTRLTVL.

The chain carries TRBV27 and TRBJ2-3; 12 bases match TRBD2. The germline V gene encodes CDR1 MNHEY and CDR2 SMNVEV (reference sequence). CDR3 length: 16 amino acids. Trimming took 5 bases from V and 5 from J; bases not matched to a gene: 8. The CDR3 region is CASSRLAGAARDTQYF. The CDR3 coding sequence is TGTGCCAGCAGTAGACTAGCGGGGGCCGCGAGAGATACGCAGTATTTT.